This entry lists 17 T cell receptor beta chains sequenced from one sample in a study of long-term antiretroviral therapy in people with HIV. The assay used was immunoSEQ (version v3.0), run at survey level. Libraries were prepared by immunoSEQ multiplex PCR; TCRdb keeps only in-frame clonotypes and omits some of them. The repertoire has roughly 45,000 clones, around 80% of them found once; the top ten carry approximately 3.2%. The specimen comprised unsorted PBMCs, sampled 0.8 years after starting antiretroviral therapy. The receptors were sampled from a woman between 18 and 29 years old with HIV.

The J gene is TRBJ2-7, the V gene TRBV18; D remains ambiguous. Germline V gene sequence: CDR1 KGHSH, CDR2 LQKENI. The CDR3 is 14 residues long. Trimming cost V 0 bases and J 2 bases, with 8 bases left between them. CDR3 sequence: CASSPPLEPYEQYF. The CDR3 DNA follows: TGTGCCAGCTCACCACCGTTGGAACCCTACGAGCAGTACTTC.

This clone has a single count. V and J are TRBV27 and TRBJ2-7; no clear D gene. CDR1 and CDR2 (germline): MNHEY, SMNVEV (reference sequence). The V and J ends lost 6 bases and 5 bases respectively, with 14 bases between them. The CDR3 has 13 amino acids. CDR3 sequence reads: CASSPFLGNEQYF. The CDR3 DNA sequence: TGTGCCAGCAGCCCCTTTTTAGGCAACGAGCAGTACTTC.

This chain uses TRBV7-8 with TRBJ2-7; 10 positions match TRBD2. CDR3 length: 14 residues. Germline V lookup: CDR1 SGHVS, CDR2 FQNEAQ. The trim removed 5 bases at V and 4 bases at J, leaving 5 bases unmatched. Here the CDR3 reads CASSPKREGYEQYF. The CDR3, as DNA: TGTGCCAGCAGCCCGAAGCGGGAGGGTTACGAGCAGTACTTC.

The CDR3 is CASSQDRTPGIDTQYF. Here the CDR3 DNA reads TGCGCCAGCAGCCAAGATAGGACACCAGGGATAGATACGCAGTATTTT. V is TRBV4-3 and J is TRBJ2-3; perhaps TRBD1 as D (5 bases). Germline CDR1 is LGHNA and CDR2 is YSLEER. The CDR3 is made up of 16 amino acids. V was shortened by 0 bases and J by 5 bases, with 15 bases between the two germline ends.

This clone was seen more than once but under ten times. The chain couples TRBV27 to TRBJ1-2; no clear D gene. Germline CDR1 MNHEY, CDR2 SMNVEV (reference sequence). The CDR3 is 14 residues long. Trimming pared 6 bases from V and 3 bases from J, leaving 14 bases between. The CDR3 DNA follows: TGTGCCAGCAGCTCAATCTCCGGGGACTATGGCTACACCTTC. Encoded protein: CASSSISGDYGYTF.

The chain uses TRBV25-1 and TRBJ2-1; TRBD2 agrees at 9 bases. Germline CDR1 reads MGHDK; CDR2 reads SYGVNS. The CDR3 totals 14 residues. V trimming: 6 bases; J trimming: 7 bases; junction bases outside the gene matches: 7. The CDR3 spells CASSPAGGRNEQFF. CDR3 nucleotide sequence: TGTGCCAGCAGCCCAGCGGGGGGAAGGAATGAGCAGTTCTTC.

The table lists this clone with a few counts. This chain joins TRBV2 and TRBJ2-7, with D perhaps matching TRBD1 (6 bases). The CDR3 is made up of 14 amino acids. Between the trimmed V and J ends, which lost 8 bases and 4 bases, there was a span of 18 bases. Germline values: CDR1 SNHLY, CDR2 FYNNEI. The CDR3 DNA reads as TGTGCCAGCGATTTTCGACCCCAGGGGTACGAGCAGTACTTC. Protein: CASDFRPQGYEQYF.

In this sample, this clone turned up a few times. The chain recombines TRBV5-8 with TRBJ2-1; no reliable D call. This CDR3 comprises 15 residues. The germline V and J ends were trimmed by 8 bases and 4 bases, with 19 bases remaining between them. The germline gives CDR1 SGHTS, CDR2 YDEGEE. CDR3 DNA: TGTGCCAGATATTTCGGGTCACCCCTATACAATGAGCAGTTCTTC. This sequence encodes CARYFGSPLYNEQFF.

The gene calls are TRBV7-8 and TRBJ2-2; 7 bases agree with TRBD2. CDR1 is SGHVS and CDR2 is FQNEAQ in the germline V gene. CDR3 length: 15 residues. After removal of 1 base from V and 7 bases from J, the junction contained 6 bases not matched to a gene. The CDR3 DNA reads TGTGCCAGCAGCTTAGGCGGGAGCTTTGGCGGGGAGCTGTTTTTT. Protein sequence: CASSLGGSFGGELFF. Based on the CDR3 plus reference TRBV7-8 and TRBJ2-2, the full variable domain is GAGVSQSPRYKVAKRGQDVALRCDPISGHVSLFWYQQALGQGPEFLTYFQNEAQLDKSGLPSDRFFAERPEGSVSTLKIQRTQQEDSAVYLCASSLGGSFGGELFFGEGSRLTVL.

This clone showed up just a few times. The gene calls are TRBV28 and TRBJ1-3, with D possibly being TRBD1 (5 bases). Germline V gene sequence: CDR1 MDHEN, CDR2 SYDVKM. There are 12 residues in the CDR3. V shed 7 bases and J shed 6 bases, with 10 bases lying between them. The CDR3 reads CASTLGVNTIYF. In DNA, the CDR3 is TGTGCCAGCACCCTAGGGGTAAACACCATATATTTT.

The chain carries TRBV10-3 and TRBJ2-1; D may be TRBD2 (6 bases). The length of the CDR3 is 13 residues. CDR1 ENHRY and CDR2 SYGVKD come from the germline V gene. Trimming removed 10 bases from V and 4 bases from J, with 14 bases in between. This CDR3 reads CATAGRGYNEQFF. As DNA, the CDR3 is TGTGCCACCGCCGGGAGAGGGTACAATGAGCAGTTCTTC.

The chain employs TRBV10-3 and TRBJ2-1; tentative D call: TRBD2 (5 bases). The V gene lost 0 bases and the J gene lost 10 bases, with 7 bases spanning the gap. The germline V gene encodes CDR1 ENHRY and CDR2 SYGVKD. This CDR3 region has 12 residues. CDR3 loop: CAISESRGEQFF. The CDR3 nucleotides are TGTGCCATCAGTGAGTCTAGAGGGGAGCAGTTCTTC.

The table lists this clone with a count of one. The chain employs TRBV19 and TRBJ2-3; 7 bases line up with TRBD2. This CDR3 is built from 18 residues. V shed 5 bases and J 0 bases; nucleotides not matched to a gene: 14. Germline assignment: CDR1 LNHDA and CDR2 SQIVND (reference sequence). The DNA of the CDR3 is TGTGCCAGTAGTGGGGGAGGGCGCCCAGATTTTAGCACAGATACGCAGTATTTT. Protein sequence: CASSGGGRPDFSTDTQYF.

This chain connects TRBV11-2 to TRBJ1-5; perhaps TRBD1 as D (5 bases). V was shortened by 5 bases and J by 6 bases, with 17 bases between the two germline ends. Per the germline V gene, CDR1 is SGHAT and CDR2 is FQNNGV. The CDR3 consists of 15 residues. CDR3 protein: CASSPGTLGGQPQHF. For the CDR3, the DNA is TGTGCCAGCAGCCCCGGGACCCTAGGAGGTCAGCCCCAGCATTTT.

V gene TRBV28 combines with J gene TRBJ2-1; 7 bases match TRBD1. The germline V gene has CDR1 MDHEN and CDR2 SYDVKM. V was pared by 5 bases and J by 2 bases, with 6 bases of the junction left unmatched. This CDR3 is built from 15 residues. The CDR3 is CASSGYRGTYNEQFF. The CDR3 coding sequence is TGTGCCAGCAGTGGCTACAGGGGAACCTACAATGAGCAGTTCTTC.

This sequence joins TRBV7-9 and TRBJ2-6; D uncertain. The CDR3 has 16 residues. The germline V gene has CDR1 SEHNR and CDR2 FQNEAQ (reference sequence). Trimming removed 4 bases from V and 0 bases from J, with 10 bases in between. The CDR3 DNA is TGTGCCAGCAGCTCCGGTTTTAGCTCTGGGGCCAACGTCCTGACTTTC. Translation: CASSSGFSSGANVLTF.

The chain carries TRBV5-1 and TRBJ2-7, with D unclear. The V and J ends lost 4 bases and 5 bases respectively, with 13 bases between them. Germline V gene sequence: CDR1 SGHRS, CDR2 YFSETQ. The CDR3 contains 13 residues. CDR3 region: CASSPPISHEQYF. CDR3 DNA: TGCGCCAGCAGCCCCCCAATAAGTCACGAGCAGTACTTC. Filled out from reference TRBV5-1 and TRBJ2-7, the complete variable domain reads KAGVTQTPRYLIKTRGQQVTLSCSPISGHRSVSWYQQTPGQGLQFLFEYFSETQRNKGNFPGRFSGRQFSNSRSEMNVSTLELGDSALYLCASSPPISHEQYFGPGTRLTVT.